This TCR beta chain was profiled in a study of PD-1 blockade in classical Hodgkin lymphoma. TCRdb's table, derived via immunoSEQ multiplex PCR, lists solely in-frame clones and lacks some. Of roughly 15,000 clones in the sample, around 80% were seen once. With no exception, relapse followed autologous stem cell transplantation in all patients, and brentuximab vedotin exposure varied. The source material was peripheral blood mononuclear cells (PBMCs), sampled before the second cycle of nivolumab. This receptor was obtained from a human donor with classical Hodgkin lymphoma.

This CDR3 is CASRPTVANYGYTF. Here the CDR3 DNA reads TGTGCCAGCAGGCCGACAGTAGCTAACTATGGCTACACCTTC. V is TRBV6-6 and J is TRBJ1-2; possible D gene TRBD1, 5 bases. The V end was cut by 6 bases, the J end by 0 bases, with 11 bases between. This CDR3 has 14 amino acids. Per the germline V gene, CDR1 is MNHNY and CDR2 is SVGAGI (reference sequence).